The 14 T cell receptor beta chains listed next were all sequenced from one sample in a study of T cell repertoires in cytomegalovirus infection. TCRdb redid the calling of the reads with MiXCR, one entry per CDR3 protein. The repertoire includes approximately 390,000 distinct CDR3 sequences, about 34% of them detected once, and 13% sits in the top ten. Their recognized antigens are unknown. The sample consisted of cultured PBMCs, taken from culture after CMV antigen stimulation. These receptors were collected from a human donor in good health (CMV status not recorded). Some clones in this sample may be carry-over from other donors' samples.

This clonotype was seen at least ten times. The chain employs TRBV5-4 and TRBJ2-7; D is possibly TRBD2 (6 bases). Germline lookup yields CDR1 SGHNT and CDR2 YYREEE (reference sequence). Trimming took 3 bases from V and 4 from J, leaving 20 bases between them. The CDR3 has 16 amino acids. CDR3 DNA: TGTGCCAGCAGCTCGACTAGTTGGGAGAGCCGTTACGAGCAGTACTTC. Protein: CASSSTSWESRYEQYF.

This clonotype was detected many times. The genes are TRBV7-2 and TRBJ2-2; 10 bases align to TRBD1. J lost 6 bases, V lost 5 bases, and 6 bases had no gene match. From germline, CDR1 is SGHTA and CDR2 FQGNSA. The CDR3 consists of 15 residues. CDR3 sequence: CASSRTGQGAGELFF. CDR3 nucleotides: TGTGCCAGCAGCCGAACCGGACAGGGGGCCGGGGAGCTGTTTTTT.

The chain carries TRBV11-2 and TRBJ1-2, with D tentatively TRBD1 (5 bases). CDR1 is SGHAT, CDR2 FQNNGV, per germline. Trimming took off 8 bases at V and 2 bases at J, with 12 bases between the two ends. This CDR3 spans 13 amino acids. The CDR3: CASGTGRNYGYTF. The CDR3 DNA reads TGTGCCAGCGGGACTGGACGGAACTATGGCTACACCTTC.

The chain couples TRBV28 to TRBJ1-2; D not certain. The CDR3 runs 12 residues. Germline assignment: CDR1 MDHEN and CDR2 SYDVKM. V was shortened by 5 bases and J by 5 bases, with 9 bases between the two germline ends. The CDR3 DNA follows: TGTGCCAGCAGTCCTCCCAAGTATGGCTACACCTTC. Its translation: CASSPPKYGYTF.

The sample holds many counts of this clonotype. The chain couples TRBV7-2 to TRBJ2-7; 7 bases fit TRBD1. J gave up 4 bases and V 5 bases, and 8 bases lay outside the gene matches. Germline V gene lookup returns CDR1 SGHTA and CDR2 FQGNSA. The CDR3 is 14 residues long. For the CDR3, the DNA is TGTGCCAGCAGCGCGCGACAGGGCACGTACGAGCAGTACTTC. Translation gives CASSARQGTYEQYF.

The chain combines TRBV27 with TRBJ2-2, with D perhaps given as TRBD1 or TRBD2 (6 bases each). Germline CDR1 and CDR2: MNHEY and SMNVEV (reference sequence). The V gene lost 2 bases and the J gene lost 5 bases, with 12 bases spanning the gap. This CDR3 has 15 amino acids. CDR3 residues: CASSLQGSGTGELFF. The DNA of the CDR3 is TGTGCCAGCAGTTTACAGGGGAGCGGGACCGGGGAGCTGTTTTTT.

This chain joins TRBV19 and TRBJ2-7; 10 positions agree with TRBD2. The germline V gene has CDR1 LNHDA and CDR2 SQIVND (reference sequence). The V segment lost 7 bases and the J segment 6 bases; nucleotides outside the gene matches: 9. The CDR3 runs to 14 residues. CDR3 in amino acids: CASNPGTSVIEQYF. The CDR3 DNA reads as TGTGCCAGTAATCCCGGGACTAGCGTGATCGAGCAGTACTTC.

The V gene is TRBV7-3, the J gene TRBJ2-5; no firm D call. The CDR3 runs 13 residues. From germline, CDR1 is SGHTA and CDR2 FQGTGA. Between the trimmed V and J ends, which lost 5 bases and 4 bases, there was a span of 11 bases. CDR3 protein: CASSPARLETQYF. CDR3 nucleotide sequence: TGTGCCAGCAGCCCCGCCCGGTTAGAGACCCAGTACTTC.

This clonotype was picked up a small number of times. The V call is TRBV12-3 or TRBV12-4, the J call TRBJ1-1, with TRBD1 as a possible D gene (5 bases). This CDR3 region has 14 residues. The V end lost 3 bases, the J end lost 0 bases, and 8 bases lay between the germline ends. The CDR3 nucleotides are TGTGCCAGCAGTTTGGGGGAAATGAACACTGAAGCTTTCTTT. It is translated as CASSLGEMNTEAFF.

The chain employs TRBV18 and TRBJ1-2; D unresolved. CDR1 is KGHSH and CDR2 is LQKENI in the germline V gene. The germline V and J ends were trimmed by 8 bases and 3 bases, with 13 bases remaining between them. The CDR3 runs to 13 residues. The CDR3 sequence: CASSPSGDYGYTF. The CDR3 DNA reads TGTGCCAGCAGCCCTTCAGGCGACTATGGCTACACCTTC. Full variable domain (rest looked up from reference TRBV18 and TRBJ1-2): NAGVMQNPRHLVRRRGQEARLRCSPMKGHSHVYWYRQLPEEGLKFMVYLQKENIIDESGMPKERFSAEFPKEGPSILRIQQVVRGDSAAYFCASSPSGDYGYTFGSGTRLTVV.

This clonotype occurred once. A read error may explain this, as a much larger clone is one base away. No conserved phenylalanine or tryptophan ends this CDR3, so it is likely a read error. The rearrangement uses TRBV7-2 and TRBJ2-2; D gene unclear. Germline assignment: CDR1 SGHTA and CDR2 FQGNSA. This CDR3 has 15 amino acids. V was clipped by 6 bases and J by 1 base, with 12 bases between them. The CDR3 nucleotides are TGTGCCAGCAGGCCAGGCTCCGGGAACACCGGGGAGCTGTTTCTT. Translation: CASRPGSGNTGELFL.

The CDR3 here is CSVMAGRQETQYF. CDR3 DNA: TGCAGCGTTATGGCGGGGCGGCAAGAGACCCAGTACTTC. The chain is built from TRBV29-1 and TRBJ2-5, with a possible D match to TRBD2 (6 bases). Germline V gene data show CDR1 as SQVTM and CDR2 as ANQGSEA. This CDR3 region has 13 residues. The ends were cut back, 5 bases at V and 2 bases at J, with 12 bases in the middle.

The chain joins TRBV7-8 to TRBJ2-2, with 7 bases matching TRBD2. Germline-derived CDR1 and CDR2 are SGHVS and FQNEAQ. The trim removed 5 bases at V and 4 bases at J, leaving 10 bases unmatched. The CDR3 extends over 16 amino acids. The CDR3 coding sequence is TGTGCCAGCAGCCCTCGACTAGGCGGGGGCACCGGGGAGCTGTTTTTT. Amino acid sequence: CASSPRLGGGTGELFF. Using reference TRBV7-8 and TRBJ2-2 for the parts outside the CDR3, the full variable domain is GAGVSQSPRYKVAKRGQDVALRCDPISGHVSLFWYQQALGQGPEFLTYFQNEAQLDKSGLPSDRFFAERPEGSVSTLKIQRTQQEDSAVYLCASSPRLGGGTGELFFGEGSRLTVL.

The chain joins TRBV28 to TRBJ1-5; 7 bases are shared with TRBD1. Germline V gives CDR1 MDHEN, CDR2 SYDVKM. Unmatched junction bases numbered 19, after V lost 0 bases and J lost 5 bases. The CDR3 consists of 20 residues. The CDR3 bases are TGTGCCAGCAGTTTATGGTTAACCTTCGGACAGGAAAGGGGGGATCAGCCCCAGCATTTT. This gives the protein CASSLWLTFGQERGDQPQHF.